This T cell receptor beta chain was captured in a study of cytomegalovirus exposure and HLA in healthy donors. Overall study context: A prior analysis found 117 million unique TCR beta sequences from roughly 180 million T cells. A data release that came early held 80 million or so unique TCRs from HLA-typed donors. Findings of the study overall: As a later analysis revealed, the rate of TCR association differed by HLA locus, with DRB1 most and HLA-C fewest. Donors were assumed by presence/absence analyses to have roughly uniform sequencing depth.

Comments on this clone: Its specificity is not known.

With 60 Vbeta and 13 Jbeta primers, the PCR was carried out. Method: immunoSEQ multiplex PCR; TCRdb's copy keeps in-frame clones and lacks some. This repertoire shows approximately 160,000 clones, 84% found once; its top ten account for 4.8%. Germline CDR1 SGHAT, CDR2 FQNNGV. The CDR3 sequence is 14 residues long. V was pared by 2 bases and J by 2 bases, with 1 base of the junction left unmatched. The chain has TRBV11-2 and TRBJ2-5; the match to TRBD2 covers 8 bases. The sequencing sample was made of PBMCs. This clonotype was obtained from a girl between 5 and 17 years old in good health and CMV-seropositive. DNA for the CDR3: TGTGCCAGCAGCTTAACGGGGGGGCAAGAGACCCAGTACTTC. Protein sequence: CASSLTGGQETQYF.